This entry lists 7 T cell receptor beta chains sequenced from one sample in a study of shared clonotypes between healthy human individuals. TCRdb's copy holds only in-frame clones and misses some; the assay was immunoSEQ multiplex PCR. This table has around 2.5 million clones, roughly 93% appearing once. Sample: naive CD4+ T cells from PBMCs. Sample subset: CD45RA+ positively selected. These receptor sequences come from a man aged 18 to 29 in good health. Some clones in this sample may be carry-over from other donors' samples.

The V gene is TRBV2, the J gene TRBJ1-1; D is possibly TRBD1 (6 bases). The V gene lost 4 bases and the J gene lost 4 bases, with 7 bases spanning the gap. The CDR3 is 12 residues long. From germline, CDR1 is SNHLY and CDR2 FYNNEI. CDR3: CASSVGGTEAFF. The CDR3 DNA reads as TGTGCCAGCAGTGTAGGGGGCACTGAAGCTTTCTTT.

The V call is TRBV15, the J call TRBJ2-7; no definite D call. Looked up from germline, CDR1 is LNHNV and CDR2 is YYDKDF (reference sequence). Trimming pared 3 bases from V and 4 bases from J, leaving 10 bases between. The CDR3 is 13 residues long. CDR3 nucleotides: TGTGCCACCAGCAGCCGACCACGATACGAGCAGTACTTC. It translates to CATSSRPRYEQYF.

The chain joins TRBV5-1 to TRBJ2-5; 11 nucleotides line up with TRBD1. The CDR3 runs 15 residues. J lost 2 bases, V lost 4 bases, and 4 bases had no gene match. Germline V gene lookup returns CDR1 SGHRS and CDR2 YFSETQ. This CDR3 is CASSRRDRGQETQYF. Written as DNA, the CDR3 is TGCGCCAGCAGCCGCCGGGACAGGGGGCAAGAGACCCAGTACTTC. The whole variable domain, filled in from reference TRBV5-1 and TRBJ2-5, reads KAGVTQTPRYLIKTRGQQVTLSCSPISGHRSVSWYQQTPGQGLQFLFEYFSETQRNKGNFPGRFSGRQFSNSRSEMNVSTLELGDSALYLCASSRRDRGQETQYFGPGTRLLVL.

This sequence joins TRBV28 and TRBJ2-2; TRBD1 is a possible D gene (6 bases). The germline V gene encodes CDR1 MDHEN and CDR2 SYDVKM. The V end was cut by 4 bases, the J end by 6 bases, with 15 bases between. This CDR3 region has 15 residues. CDR3 coding DNA: TGTGCCAGCAGTTCAGGACAGATAAGGTCCGGGGAGCTGTTTTTT. Its translation is CASSSGQIRSGELFF.

This chain links TRBV6-5 with TRBJ1-3, with a weak D call TRBD1 (6 bases). Germline V gene data show CDR1 as MNHEY and CDR2 as SVGAGI. This CDR3 is built from 16 residues. Trimming took 4 bases from V and 4 from J, leaving 17 bases between them. The CDR3 nucleotides are TGTGCCAGCAGTTCCCCACTCGGGGGGCGAGGAAACACCATATATTTT. Translated, it gives CASSSPLGGRGNTIYF.

The gene calls are TRBV4-2 and TRBJ2-5; no definite D call. There are 14 residues in the CDR3. Per the germline V gene, CDR1 is LGHNA and CDR2 is YNFKEQ. V was cut by 1 base and J by 5 bases, with 11 bases left in between. The CDR3 protein is CASSQGEPRETQYF. The CDR3 bases are TGTGCCAGCAGCCAAGGAGAGCCCCGGGAGACCCAGTACTTC.

The chain couples TRBV5-1 to TRBJ2-3; 8 bases are shared with TRBD1. CDR3 length: 15 amino acids. Germline values: CDR1 SGHRS, CDR2 YFSETQ. V trimming: 5 bases; J trimming: 4 bases; junction bases outside the gene matches: 9. CDR3 residues: CASRYTGQDPDTQYF. Written as DNA, the CDR3 is TGCGCCAGCAGGTATACGGGACAGGACCCAGATACGCAGTATTTT.